Presented here are 19 T cell receptor beta chains from one specimen sequenced in a study of shared clonotypes between healthy human individuals. Libraries were prepared by immunoSEQ multiplex PCR; TCRdb keeps only in-frame clonotypes and omits some of them. The repertoire holds about 460,000 clones, with over 60% as singletons. The sample taken for sequencing was PBMCs. All receptors derive from a woman aged 40 to 50 in good health. Some clones in this sample may be carry-over from other donors' samples.

This clone was counted once. The J gene is TRBJ1-5, the V gene TRBV18; the match to TRBD1 covers 9 bases. The CDR3 is 15 amino acids. Germline V gene sequence: CDR1 KGHSH, CDR2 LQKENI. With V trimmed by 2 bases and J by 5 bases, 4 bases remained unmatched. The CDR3 nucleotides read TGTGCCAGCTCACCAGGGACAGGGTCTCATCAGCCCCAGCATTTT. Translation: CASSPGTGSHQPQHF.

The V gene is TRBV18, the J gene TRBJ2-5; 9 positions agree with TRBD1. Germline CDR1 reads KGHSH; CDR2 reads LQKENI. V lost 2 bases to trimming and J lost 0 bases; unmatched junction nucleotides: 7. The CDR3 loop spans 17 amino acids. CDR3 residues: CASSPDVGTGNQETQYF. The CDR3 bases are TGTGCCAGCTCACCAGATGTGGGGACAGGGAACCAAGAGACCCAGTACTTC.

A note on this clone: Given a far larger clone just one base away, this is likely a sequencing read error. This chain links TRBV30 with TRBJ2-2; no definite D call. The CDR3 is 14 amino acids. The V end lost 2 bases, the J end lost 7 bases, and 14 bases lay between the germline ends. CDR1 is GTSNPN and CDR2 is SVGIG in the germline V gene (reference sequence). CDR3 DNA sequence: TGTGCCTGGAGTCGGGTAGAGTTGTACGGGGAGCTGTTTTTT. Translating it yields CAWSRVELYGELFF. The complete variable domain, with remaining parts taken from reference TRBV30 and TRBJ2-2, reads SQTIHQWPATLVQPVGSPLSLECTVEGTSNPNLYWYRQAAGRGLQLLFYSVGIGQISSEVPQNLSASRPQDRQFILSSKKLLLSDSGFYLCAWSRVELYGELFFGEGSRLTVL.

V usage is TRBV7-8 and J usage is TRBJ2-5; 9 nucleotides line up with TRBD1. V was pared by 11 bases and J by 2 bases, with 3 bases of the junction left unmatched. The CDR3 sequence is 12 residues long. Germline V gene lookup returns CDR1 SGHVS and CDR2 FQNEAQ. The CDR3 protein is CAGQGLQETQYF. The CDR3 DNA is TGTGCCGGACAGGGGCTTCAAGAGACCCAGTACTTC.

The sample holds a few counts of this clone. The chain has TRBV19 and TRBJ2-1; D is ambiguous. The V end was cut by 3 bases, the J end by 8 bases, with 11 bases between. Germline V gene data show CDR1 as LNHDA and CDR2 as SQIVND (reference sequence). This CDR3 region has 13 residues. CDR3 coding DNA: TGTGCCAGTAGTATTATAGCCCCCGATGAGCAGTTCTTC. It specifies CASSIIAPDEQFF. The full variable domain, with the rest looked up from reference TRBV19 and TRBJ2-1, is DGGITQSPKYLFRKEGQNVTLSCEQNLNHDAMYWYRQDPGQGLRLIYYSQIVNDFQKGDIAEGYSVSREKKESFPLTVTSAQKNPTAFYLCASSIIAPDEQFFGPGTRLTVL.

With respect to this clone: The same CDR3 arises from other DNA sequences in this sample as well. V usage is TRBV7-2 and J usage is TRBJ2-7; D unresolved. CDR3 length: 12 amino acids. V lost 2 bases to trimming and J lost 4 bases, with 6 bases between them. Germline loops: CDR1 SGHTA, CDR2 FQGNSA. CDR3 in amino acids: CASSLRPYEQYF. The CDR3 region has the DNA TGTGCCAGCAGCTTAAGACCTTACGAGCAGTACTTC.

The chain employs TRBV29-1 and TRBJ1-1; 12 bases are a match to TRBD1. The V and J ends lost 6 bases and 2 bases, in that order; junction bases with no gene match: 1. This CDR3 has 13 amino acids. Per the germline V gene, CDR1 is SQVTM and CDR2 is ANQGSEA. CDR3: CSVGQGANTEAFF. In DNA, the CDR3 is TGCAGCGTGGGACAGGGGGCCAACACTGAAGCTTTCTTT.

This sequence joins TRBV28 and TRBJ2-1; no definite D call. The CDR3 consists of 16 residues. V was shortened by 5 bases and J by 1 base, with 15 bases between the two germline ends. Germline V lookup: CDR1 MDHEN, CDR2 SYDVKM. CDR3 protein: CASSHPHGDSYNEQFF. The CDR3 DNA is TGTGCCAGCAGTCACCCTCACGGAGATTCCTACAATGAGCAGTTCTTC.

The chain recombines TRBV6-6 with TRBJ1-2, with 7 bases that match TRBD1. CDR1 is MNHNY, CDR2 SVGAGI, per germline (reference sequence). This CDR3 region has 13 residues. The J segment lost 8 bases and the V segment lost 4 bases, leaving 7 bases of the junction unmatched. CDR3 region: CASSFTGAGGYTF. The CDR3 nucleotides are TGTGCCAGCAGTTTTACAGGGGCAGGAGGCTACACCTTC.

The genes are TRBV19 and TRBJ2-3, with D perhaps TRBD1 (6 bases). The V end was cut by 5 bases, the J end by 3 bases, with 9 bases between. The CDR3 length is 13 residues. CDR1 and CDR2 (germline): LNHDA, SQIVND (reference sequence). The CDR3 coding sequence is TGTGCCAGTAGTCCGCAGGGGACAGATACGCAGTATTTT. Protein product: CASSPQGTDTQYF.

The V call is TRBV6-5, the J call TRBJ1-3; the D is unclear. The CDR3 loop spans 13 amino acids. Trimming stripped 8 bases from V and 0 bases from J, with 8 bases between. Germline values: CDR1 MNHEY, CDR2 SVGAGI. DNA of the CDR3: TGTGCCAGCGCGAGGTCCTCTGGAAACACCATATATTTT. As protein: CASARSSGNTIYF.

The gene calls are TRBV18 and TRBJ1-3, with no clear D. Germline V gives CDR1 KGHSH, CDR2 LQKENI. With 2 bases removed from V and 0 bases from J, the gap between germline ends came to 11 bases. The CDR3 runs 16 residues. DNA of the CDR3: TGTGCCAGCTCACCAGTGGACGGTACCTCTGGAAACACCATATATTTT. It translates to CASSPVDGTSGNTIYF.

This chain joins TRBV27 and TRBJ2-3, with D possibly matching TRBD2 (6 bases). There are 15 residues in the CDR3. The germline V and J ends were trimmed by 2 bases and 2 bases, with 11 bases remaining between them. CDR1 MNHEY and CDR2 SMNVEV come from the germline V gene (reference sequence). CDR3 DNA: TGTGCCAGCAGTTTACTGTGGACTAACACAGATACGCAGTATTTT. Protein: CASSLLWTNTDTQYF.

The rearrangement uses TRBV5-1 and TRBJ2-3; D is unclear. Germline CDR1 reads SGHRS; CDR2 reads YFSETQ. This CDR3 has 14 amino acids. V lost 7 bases and J lost 4, with 16 bases in between. As DNA, the CDR3 is TGCGCCAGCCGTCGGAGTTTCGACGCAGATACGCAGTATTTT. Translation gives CASRRSFDADTQYF.

This clone has only one observation. The chain carries TRBV9 and TRBJ1-1; no reliable D call. The CDR3 contains 15 residues. With 0 bases removed from V and 2 bases from J, the gap between germline ends came to 11 bases. Looked up from germline, CDR1 is SGDLS and CDR2 is YYNGEE. The CDR3 loop reads CASSVGADLNTEAFF. The CDR3 coding sequence is TGTGCCAGCAGCGTAGGGGCGGATCTCAACACTGAAGCTTTCTTT. Variable domain in full (rest from reference TRBV9 and TRBJ1-1): DSGVTQTPKHLITATGQRVTLRCSPRSGDLSVYWYQQSLDQGLQFLIQYYNGEERAKGNILERFSAQQFPDLHSELNLSSLELGDSALYFCASSVGADLNTEAFFGQGTRLTVV.

Note on this clone: The junction departs from the called germline gene at one end, perhaps through a read error. This sequence joins TRBV6-1 and TRBJ2-7; 11 bases fit TRBD2. From germline, CDR1 is MNHNS and CDR2 SASEGT. There are 15 residues in the CDR3. CDR3 in DNA: TGTGCCAGCACTGAAACTAGCGGGAGCTCCTACGAGCAGTACTTC. Protein product: CASTETSGSSYEQYF.

The chain recombines TRBV2 with TRBJ2-7, with 10 bases lining up with TRBD2. CDR3 length equals 12 residues. V gave up 8 bases and J gave up 2 bases; unmatched junction bases: 0. Per germline, CDR1 SNHLY and CDR2 FYNNEI. In DNA form, the CDR3 reads TGTGCCAGCGGGACTAGCGCCTACGAGCAGTACTTC. Its translation: CASGTSAYEQYF.

As for this clone: One base separates it from a far larger clone, so it is likely a read error. V is TRBV28 and J is TRBJ1-1, with 11 nucleotides matching TRBD1. Trimming removed 3 bases from V and 10 bases from J; junction bases left unmatched: 10. The CDR3 is 15 amino acids. In germline, CDR1 is MDHEN, CDR2 SYDVKM. The CDR3 sequence is CASSFTPGQGAAAFF. For the CDR3, the DNA is TGTGCCAGCAGTTTCACCCCCGGACAGGGGGCTGCAGCTTTCTTT.

The chain recombines TRBV6-4 with TRBJ2-3; TRBD2 agrees at 7 bases. The CDR3 totals 17 residues. Trimming removed 0 bases from V and 4 bases from J; junction bases left unmatched: 10. Germline CDR1 reads MRHNA; CDR2 reads SNTAGT. The CDR3 nucleotides are TGTGCCAGCAGTGACTCCCCTAGCGGAGTGGGGCCAGATACGCAGTATTTT. Translating gives CASSDSPSGVGPDTQYF.